This entry lists 2 T cell receptor beta chains sequenced from one sample in a study of blood T cell repertoires in COVID-19. Measured with immunoSEQ multiplex PCR; TCRdb has only the in-frame clones, and not every one. The sample yields tens of thousands of clones, roughly 90% seen once. The specimen sequenced was peripheral blood. These receptors originate from a man over 45 with COVID-19, enrolled during active disease.

This clone was picked up one time. V is TRBV19 and J is TRBJ2-2, with TRBD2 matching over 7 bases. Germline assignment: CDR1 LNHDA and CDR2 SQIVND (reference sequence). Losses at the gene ends were 4 bases for V and 0 bases for J; bases not matched to a gene: 5. This CDR3 contains 16 residues. The CDR3 DNA reads as TGTGCCAGTAGTAAAGAAGGGACTACGAACACCGGGGAGCTGTTTTTT. This codes for CASSKEGTTNTGELFF.

This chain connects TRBV19 to TRBJ2-5; the match to TRBD1 covers 8 bases. Germline V CDR1 and CDR2: LNHDA, SQIVND (reference sequence). The ends lost 4 bases at V and 5 bases at J; junction bases unmatched: 6. The CDR3 is 14 residues long. CDR3 in DNA: TGTGCCAGTAGTACTCAGGGGGCAGGGGAGACCCAGTACTTC. Translating gives CASSTQGAGETQYF.